This TCR beta chain was captured by sequencing in a study of CD8 T cells in Susac syndrome. General study results and limits: Total CD8+ repertoires held 15 to 20 Susac-specific public clones, while CD8+ TEMRA repertoires held five or six.

V lost 6 bases to trimming and J lost 10 bases, with 13 bases between them. Looked up from germline, CDR1 is DFQATT and CDR2 is SNEGSKA (reference sequence). This CDR3 has 11 residues. With regard to this clonotype: What it recognizes is unknown.

RNA totalling about 0.45 to 1 ug underwent reverse transcription with random hexamers. The authors amplified TCR beta CDR3 across 54 Vbeta and 13 Jbeta using immunoSEQ multiplex PCR. Using its own MiXCR run on the immunoSEQ multiplex PCR reads, TCRdb lists one record per CDR3 protein. The table shows roughly 80,000 distinct CDR3 sequences, with approximately 94% occurring only once. The genes are TRBV20-1 and TRBJ2-1; D is perhaps TRBD1 or TRBD2 (5 bases each). The sample consisted of CD8+ T cells from PBMCs. The TCR was taken from a human donor with Susac syndrome. CDR3 protein: CSAPMGREQFF. The CDR3 region has the DNA TGCAGTGCACCGATGGGACGGGAGCAGTTCTTC.